The 14 T cell receptor beta chains given below trace back to one sample, sequenced in a study of vaccination and CD4 T cells after COVID-19. The Oncomine TCR Beta short-read assay was applied to DNA of cultured CD4+ T cells. TCRdb redid the calling of the PCR reads with MiXCR, one entry per CDR3 protein. The sample lists roughly 7,700 distinct CDR3 sequences; 50% to 65% were seen once. No antigen has been identified for these receptors. Treatment of the sample: roughly 10-day PBMC culture with coronavirus spike peptide pools or control peptides (ViraFEST assay). From the unexposed donor, CD4+ T cells were collected ahead of the COVID-19 pandemic (2011-2018). Sequences were obtained from CD4+ T cells from blood, cultured in vitro. The receptors shown here come from a human donor in good health.

The genes are TRBV25-1 and TRBJ1-5; D unresolved. V lost 3 bases and J 3 bases, leaving 9 bases between the germline ends. In germline, CDR1 is MGHDK, CDR2 SYGVNS. CDR3 size: 14 residues. Written as DNA, the CDR3 is TGTGCCAGCAGTGATACCGGACCCAATCAGCCCCAGCATTTT. This translates into CASSDTGPNQPQHF. Full variable domain (rest looked up from reference TRBV25-1 and TRBJ1-5): EADIYQTPRYLVIGTGKKITLECSQTMGHDKMYWYQQDPGMELHLIHYSYGVNSTEKGDLSSESTVSRIRTEHFPLTLESARPSHTSQYLCASSDTGPNQPQHFGDGTRLSIL.

The V and J genes are TRBV6-2 or TRBV6-3 and TRBJ2-4; TRBD1 might be the D (6 bases). Trimming cost V 0 bases and J 3 bases, with 15 bases left between them. Per the germline V gene, CDR1 is MNHEY and CDR2 is SVGEGT. This CDR3 has 17 residues. In DNA form, the CDR3 reads TGTGCCAGCAGTTACTCGAGAGGGGGTCGATACAAAAACATTCAGTACTTC. This sequence encodes CASSYSRGGRYKNIQYF.

This chain connects TRBV29-1 to TRBJ2-2, with D perhaps TRBD1 (6 bases). Looked up from germline, CDR1 is SQVTM and CDR2 is ANQGSEA. Trimming stripped 5 bases from V and 1 base from J, with 11 bases between. CDR3 length: 14 amino acids. CDR3 sequence (DNA): TGCAGCGTTCGTTGGACAGTGAACACCGGGGAGCTGTTTTTT. As protein: CSVRWTVNTGELFF.

This clonotype appeared a few times. The J gene is TRBJ2-1, the V gene TRBV7-6; the D gene is possibly TRBD2 (5 bases). Trimming took off 5 bases at V and 6 bases at J, with 11 bases between the two ends. Germline V CDR1 and CDR2: SGHVS, FNYEAQ. The CDR3 length is 13 residues. This CDR3 reads CASSPPGSNEQFF. The CDR3, as DNA: TGTGCCAGCAGCCCCCCGGGGAGCAATGAGCAGTTCTTC.

V and J are TRBV7-9 and TRBJ1-6, with a possible D match to TRBD1 (6 bases). Germline loops: CDR1 SEHNR, CDR2 FQNEAQ (reference sequence). CDR3 size: 15 residues. Trimming removed 2 bases from V and 9 bases from J, with 14 bases in between. The CDR3 DNA follows: TGTGCCAGCAGCTTAATACAGGGAGGCGGTTCACCCCTCCACTTT. It yields the protein CASSLIQGGGSPLHF.

The chain uses TRBV12-3 or TRBV12-4 and TRBJ1-2; D possibly corresponds to TRBD1 (6 bases). CDR3 size: 15 residues. With 7 bases removed from V and 1 base from J, the gap between germline ends came to 16 bases. As DNA, the CDR3 is TGTGCCAGCACCCCACAGGGTGGGGGTAACTATGGCTACACCTTC. Its translation: CASTPQGGGNYGYTF.

The chain uses TRBV6-2 or TRBV6-3 and TRBJ1-1, with D maybe TRBD1 (5 bases). Germline CDR1 MNHEY, CDR2 SVGEGT. The CDR3 has 16 residues. Trimming shortened V by 6 bases and J by 3 bases, and 20 bases separated the two germline ends. The CDR3 is CASSRPGRVDYTEAFF. Written as DNA, the CDR3 is TGTGCCAGCAGCCGCCCGGGCAGGGTGGATTACACTGAAGCTTTCTTT.

V usage is TRBV20-1 and J usage is TRBJ1-1, with D maybe TRBD1 (5 bases). V lost 3 bases, J lost 1 base, and 9 bases lay in between. This CDR3 contains 13 residues. Germline V lookup: CDR1 DFQATT, CDR2 SNEGSKA (reference sequence). CDR3 amino acids: CSASKTGNTEAFF. The CDR3 DNA reads as TGCAGTGCTAGTAAAACAGGGAACACTGAAGCTTTCTTT.

This clonotype was recorded a few times. The V call is TRBV12-3 or TRBV12-4, the J call TRBJ1-5, with TRBD1 as a possible D gene (5 bases). The CDR3 contains 15 residues. Trimming removed 7 bases at V and 2 bases at J, with 15 bases between. CDR3 in DNA: TGTGCCAGCACCCCCAAGGGGATTGGCAATCAGCCCCAGCATTTT. Amino acids: CASTPKGIGNQPQHF.

The chain recombines TRBV5-1 with TRBJ2-3; TRBD2 agrees at 7 bases. The CDR3 has 16 residues. V lost 5 bases and J lost 0; bases outside the gene matches: 9. CDR1 is SGHRS and CDR2 is YFSETQ in the germline V gene. CDR3 protein: CASRTGLADSTDTQYF. CDR3 nucleotides: TGCGCCAGCAGAACGGGGCTAGCGGATAGCACAGATACGCAGTATTTT.

The CDR3 nucleotides read TGTGCCACCAGCAGAGATCCTACCCAGCCCCAGCATTTT. This codes for CATSRDPTQPQHF. This chain joins TRBV15 and TRBJ1-5; D is unresolved. The ends were cut back, 0 bases at V and 7 bases at J, with 7 bases in the middle. The germline V gene encodes CDR1 LNHNV and CDR2 YYDKDF (reference sequence). This CDR3 is 13 amino acids long.

The V call is TRBV10-3, the J call TRBJ2-1, with D perhaps assigned TRBD1 or TRBD2 (5 bases each). The CDR3 runs 16 residues. V gave up 6 bases and J gave up 10 bases, with 25 bases separating them. Germline CDR1 reads ENHRY; CDR2 reads SYGVKD. CDR3 sequence reads: CAISKAGAEISGEQFF. CDR3 DNA sequence: TGTGCCATCAGCAAAGCCGGGGCTGAGATTTCAGGAGAGCAGTTCTTC.

V gene TRBV20-1 combines with J gene TRBJ2-1, with 12 bases matching TRBD2. V shed 1 base and J 7 bases; nucleotides not matched to a gene: 5. The CDR3 sequence is 15 residues long. The germline V gene encodes CDR1 DFQATT and CDR2 SNEGSKA (reference sequence). The CDR3 protein is CSARGRLAGANEQFF. Written as DNA, the CDR3 is TGCAGTGCTAGAGGGCGACTAGCGGGGGCGAATGAGCAGTTCTTC.

The rearrangement links TRBV19 to TRBJ2-1; tentative D call: TRBD2 (6 bases). The V end lost 9 bases, the J end lost 2 bases, and 17 bases lay between the germline ends. In germline, CDR1 is LNHDA, CDR2 SQIVND (reference sequence). This CDR3 region has 15 residues. The CDR3 region has the DNA TGTGCCAGCCACGGGGACTTTCTCCCCTACAATGAGCAGTTCTTC. As protein: CASHGDFLPYNEQFF.